This T cell receptor beta chain was sequenced during a study of Tregs in tolerant kidney transplant recipients. Study in general: Recipients received nonmyeloablative bone marrow transplants from related graft donors, with transient mixed chimerism.

Of note for this clone: Its antigen is currently unknown.

Study-level points and caveats: Validation in larger populations is needed because few patients were studied.

CD4+CD25+CD127- Tregs, CD4+CD25- non-Tregs, CD4 and CD8 cells were sorted. Clones were read by immunoSEQ multiplex PCR, and TCRdb kept only the in-frame ones, dropping some. This sample has approximately 99,000 clones, with 90% found just once. This CDR3 spans 12 amino acids. CDR1 and CDR2 from the germline V gene are MGHRA and YSYEKL. Trimming pared 3 bases from V and 4 bases from J, leaving 6 bases between. The sample consisted of CD4+ T cells from blood, taken before the transplant. The source of this sequence is a human donor who received a combined kidney and bone marrow transplant. This chain links TRBV4-1 with TRBJ2-5; D ambiguous. The DNA of the CDR3 is TGCGCCAGCAGCCACCCGAGAGAGACCCAGTACTTC. Translating it yields CASSHPRETQYF.